This is a list of T cell receptor beta chains from one sample in a study of blood T cell repertoires in COVID-19. The repertoire was sequenced with immunoSEQ multiplex PCR; TCRdb's copy has only in-frame clones and lacks some. Of over 30,000 clones listed, 85% to 95% are singletons. The sequenced material came from peripheral blood. The receptors originated from a human donor in a cohort sampled during active COVID-19. Each CDR3 is given with its conserved first and last residue. A D gene is named only where the DNA matches it firmly. The listing skips clone size in some rows; elsewhere it reads once, few, many or a size class.

v_call	j_call	clone_size	d_call	cdr3_nt	cdr3_aa
TRBV6-6	TRBJ2-1	-	TRBD1	TGTGCCAGCAGTCCGGGACAGAGCTACAATGAGCAGTTCTTC	CASSPGQSYNEQFF
TRBV19	TRBJ1-5	-	-	TGTGCCAGTAGTACTGGACGGGAGAATCAGCCCCAGCATTTT	CASSTGRENQPQHF
TRBV6-1	TRBJ1-2	-	TRBD1	TGTGCCAGCAGTGAAGCCTCCCCACCTAGGGGGCCTGGCTACACCTTC	CASSEASPPRGPGYTF
TRBV5-5	TRBJ2-1	-	-	TGTGCCAGCAGCCAACGAGAGGGTGGCGGTGCCTACAATGAGCAGTTCTTC	CASSQREGGGAYNEQFF
TRBV4-1	TRBJ2-1	-	TRBD2	TGCGCCAGCAGCCAAGATCGACTAGCGGGGGGAAATGAGCAGTTCTTC	CASSQDRLAGGNEQFF
TRBV7-9	TRBJ2-1	-	-	TGTGCCAGCAGCACCCTAGGGGCCCGGGTGTATGAGCAGTTCTTC	CASSTLGARVYEQFF
TRBV5-1	TRBJ1-4	-	TRBD1	TGCGCCAGCAGCTATGGCGGGACAGGGACTGAAAAACTGTTTTTT	CASSYGGTGTEKLFF
TRBV5-1	TRBJ2-1	once	TRBD2	TGCGCCAGCAGCTTGGCCGGGACTAGGAGAAATGAGCAGTTCTTC	CASSLAGTRRNEQFF
TRBV30	TRBJ1-2	-	TRBD1	TGTGCCTGGAAATTCGGGACAGGGGGCTATGGCTACACCTTC	CAWKFGTGGYGYTF
TRBV4-2	TRBJ2-2	-	TRBD2	TGTGCCAGCAGCCAAGTTGCTAGCGGGAGGGCCGGGGAGCTGTTTTTT	CASSQVASGRAGELFF
TRBV5-4	TRBJ2-3	-	-	TGTGCCAGCAGCTCCACGGCCGGGGATACGCAGTATTTT	CASSSTAGDTQYF
TRBV5-4	TRBJ1-2	few	TRBD1	TGTGCCAGCAGCTCCGGACAGGATTATGGCTACACCTTC	CASSSGQDYGYTF
TRBV10-3	TRBJ1-1	-	-	TGTGCCATCAGTGAGTCCGGTCAGAGGCTCATGAACACTGAAGCTTTCTTT	CAISESGQRLMNTEAFF
TRBV2	TRBJ1-1	-	TRBD1	TGTGCCAGCAGCCCCCCGGGACAGAAGGGATTT	CASSPPGQKGF
TRBV6-1	TRBJ2-7	-	-	TGTGCCAGCAGTGAATCGGGGAACTACGAGCAGTACTTC	CASSESGNYEQYF
TRBV4-2	TRBJ2-2	-	TRBD2	TGTGCCAGCAGCCAAAAAGCGGGAGTACTCCCCGGGGAGCTGTTTTTT	CASSQKAGVLPGELFF
TRBV6-5	TRBJ1-5	-	TRBD1	TGTGCCAGCATCTCCGGGACAGGAGGCAATCAGCCCCAGCATTTT	CASISGTGGNQPQHF
TRBV4-3	TRBJ2-1	-	TRBD2	TGCGCCAGCAGCCAGGGCGGGAGCTACAATGAGCAGTTCTTC	CASSQGGSYNEQFF
TRBV14	TRBJ2-2	-	-	TGTGCCAGCAGCCCCTCGGGACTTCTCACCGGGGAGCTGTTTTTT	CASSPSGLLTGELFF
TRBV9	TRBJ2-1	-	-	TGTGCCAGCAGCGTATACGATGGGGGAGGCCCAATCAATGAGCAGTTCTTC	CASSVYDGGGPINEQFF
TRBV29-1	TRBJ1-5	-	TRBD1	TGCAGCGTTGAAGATCGGGACAGGGCCAATCAGCCCCAGCATTTT	CSVEDRDRANQPQHF
TRBV7-9	TRBJ1-1	-	-	TGTGCCAGCAGCTTGGGTCAGGTGAACACTGAAGCTTTCTTT	CASSLGQVNTEAFF
TRBV3-1/TRBV3-2	TRBJ2-1	-	TRBD2	TGTGCCAGCCAACTAGCGGGAGGCCCCCTCTCCTACAATGAGCAGTTCTTC	CASQLAGGPLSYNEQFF
TRBV6-1	TRBJ1-1	-	TRBD1	TGTGCCAGCAGTGAAGGGTCAGGGGGCCTGAGAACTGAAGCTTTCTTT	CASSEGSGGLRTEAFF
TRBV5-1	TRBJ2-2	-	TRBD2	TGCGCCAGTTATGAGGGAGGGGTCAACGGGGAGCTGTTTTTT	CASYEGGVNGELFF
TRBV6-2/TRBV6-3	TRBJ2-1	-	-	TGTGCCAGCAGTAGTAGCAGCAGCTCCTACAATGAGCAGTTCTTC	CASSSSSSSYNEQFF
TRBV10-1	TRBJ1-2	once	TRBD1	TGCGCCAGCAGTTCTGACAGGGGTGGTGGCTACACCTTC	CASSSDRGGGYTF
TRBV20-1	TRBJ1-1	-	-	TGCAGTGCTCCCTCCTATGATGAAGCTTTCTTT	CSAPSYDEAFF
TRBV14	TRBJ1-4	-	-	TGTGCCAGCAGCCAGAACACAGGTCATCATGAAAAACTGTTTTTT	CASSQNTGHHEKLFF
TRBV18	TRBJ1-5	-	-	TGTGCCAGCTCACCTTCGGGGGAGGGTCAGCCCCAGCATTTT	CASSPSGEGQPQHF
TRBV27	TRBJ2-2	-	TRBD1	TGTGCCAGCAGCCGGAGACAGGGGGGAACCGGGGAGCTGTTTTTT	CASSRRQGGTGELFF
TRBV7-8	TRBJ1-5	-	-	TGTGCCAGCAGCCTCGGACGGGGAGCGGGCAATCAGCCCCAGCATTTT	CASSLGRGAGNQPQHF
TRBV28	TRBJ1-4	-	-	TGTGCCAGCAGTTTAACCCAGGCTTCTAATGAAAAACTGTTTTTT	CASSLTQASNEKLFF
TRBV4-1	TRBJ2-7	-	-	TGCGCCAGCAGCCAAGATCGACAGAACCCGATTTACGAGCAGTACTTC	CASSQDRQNPIYEQYF
TRBV12-3/TRBV12-4	TRBJ1-5	-	-	TGTGCCAGCGGACCGGGGGGTCAGCCCCAGCATTTT	CASGPGGQPQHF
TRBV7-9	TRBJ1-2	-	TRBD1	TGTGCCAGCAGCTCGAGACAGGGGACGGTCGCTGGCTACACCTTC	CASSSRQGTVAGYTF
TRBV19	TRBJ2-5	-	TRBD1	TGTGCCAGCCGCCCCAGGGGGCTTCCCCGACAGGCCAACCAAGAGACCCAGTACTTC	CASRPRGLPRQANQETQYF
TRBV7-3	TRBJ1-6	few	-	TGTGCCAGCAGCCTGGGGCTGTCTAATTCACCCCTCCACTTT	CASSLGLSNSPLHF
TRBV30	TRBJ1-5	once	-	TGTGCCTGGAGTAGGGAGGGGTCTCAGCCCCAGCATTTT	CAWSREGSQPQHF
TRBV5-1	TRBJ1-1	-	-	TGCGCCAGCAGCAGCACAGGGAAGGGGGTGAACACTGAAGCTTTCTTT	CASSSTGKGVNTEAFF
TRBV5-6	TRBJ1-4	once	TRBD1	TGTGCCAGCAGCGGCTTGGGACAGCAAAAACTGTTTTTT	CASSGLGQQKLFF
TRBV10-1	TRBJ2-7	-	-	TGCGCCAGCAGTGAGGAGGAGCGCAGAAAGAACTCCTACGAGCAGTACTTC	CASSEEERRKNSYEQYF